This section outlines one T cell receptor beta chain sequence together with its context. Its target is not known. Donors were healthy Caucasian individuals from Russia aged about 6 to 100. This CDR3 is 12 amino acids long. In germline, CDR1 is SQVTM, CDR2 ANQGSEA. Trimming took 6 bases from V and 5 from J; bases not matched to a gene: 1. This record comes from a study of blood T cells in healthy people across ages. Whole-study findings and limits: Roughly linear declines in TCR beta diversity per million T cells occurred with age.

The use of a sample-barcoded 5' primer and a J-beta primer mix characterized a second PCR of roughly 7 to 11 cycles. Per-sample output comprised a minimum of 2.5 million paired-end reads containing CDR3. MiXCR, run by TCRdb on the 5' RACE reads, gives a single entry per CDR3 protein. The repertoire holds over 700,000 distinct CDR3 sequences, with approximately 25% as singletons. These data also featured in a second study, about T cells of mothers and their children. From that second work: Second-round PCR products received sample barcodes and 2-4 random nucleotides from the M1S primer.

The rearrangement joins TRBV29-1 to TRBJ2-3, with TRBD2 matching over 11 bases. The sequencing sample was made of blood. This clonotype originated in a boy aged 5-17 years in good health. CDR3 DNA: TGCAGCGTCGGGACTAGCGGAGATACGCAGTATTTT. As protein: CSVGTSGDTQYF.